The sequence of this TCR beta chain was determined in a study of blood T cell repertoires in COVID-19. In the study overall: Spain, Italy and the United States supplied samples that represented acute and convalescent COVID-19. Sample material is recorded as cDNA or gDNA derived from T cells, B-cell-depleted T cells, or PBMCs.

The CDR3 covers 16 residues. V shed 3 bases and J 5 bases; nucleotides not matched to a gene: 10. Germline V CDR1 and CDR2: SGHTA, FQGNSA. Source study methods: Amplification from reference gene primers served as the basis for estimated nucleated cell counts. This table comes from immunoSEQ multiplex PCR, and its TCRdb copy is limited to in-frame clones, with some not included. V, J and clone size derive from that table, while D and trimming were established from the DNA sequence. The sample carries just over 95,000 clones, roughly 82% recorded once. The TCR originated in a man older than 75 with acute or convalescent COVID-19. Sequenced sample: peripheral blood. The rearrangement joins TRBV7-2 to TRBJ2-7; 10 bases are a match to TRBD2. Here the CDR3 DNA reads TGTGCCAGCAGCTTCTTGAAAGCGGGAGGGCCCCACGAGCAGTACTTC. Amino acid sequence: CASSFLKAGGPHEQYF.